Below are 19 T cell receptor beta chains sequenced from a single sample in a study of blood T cell repertoires in COVID-19. The method was immunoSEQ multiplex PCR; TCRdb's version includes in-frame clones alone and lacks a portion of them. Found here are approximately 90,000 clones, nearly 80% of them singletons; the top ten hold about 5.7%. Sequenced material: peripheral blood. The receptors here all came from a man aged 65 to 85 with COVID-19, enrolled during active disease.

The chain combines TRBV30 with TRBJ1-3; TRBD1 is a possible D gene (6 bases). V lost 2 bases, J lost 2 bases, and 16 bases lay in between. The germline V gene has CDR1 GTSNPN and CDR2 SVGIG (reference sequence). The CDR3 spans 16 residues. The CDR3 loop reads CAWSPSGTSPGNTIYF. The CDR3 bases are TGTGCCTGGAGTCCCTCCGGGACAAGTCCTGGAAACACCATATATTTT.

This clone was found a few times. The rearrangement uses TRBV15 and TRBJ1-3, with 7 bases aligning to TRBD1. In germline, CDR1 is LNHNV, CDR2 YYDKDF (reference sequence). With 0 bases clipped from V and 8 bases from J, the junction kept 10 bases outside the gene matches. The CDR3 contains 16 residues. CDR3 sequence: CATSRDRARGTYTIYF. The CDR3 nucleotides are TGTGCCACCAGCAGAGATCGGGCCAGGGGGACATACACCATATATTTT.

The rearrangement uses TRBV6-1 and TRBJ1-6; 7 nucleotides align to TRBD1. This CDR3 has 14 amino acids. The germline CDR1 and CDR2 sequences are MNHNS and SASEGT. Germline trimming cut 2 bases from V and 8 bases from J; bases unmatched to any gene: 3. The CDR3 region has the DNA TGTGCCAGCAGTGAACTCGACAGGGATTCACCCCTCCACTTT. Encoded protein: CASSELDRDSPLHF.

The chain uses TRBV7-8 and TRBJ1-1; D gene uncertain. Germline V gives CDR1 SGHVS, CDR2 FQNEAQ. The CDR3 sequence is 13 residues long. V dropped 5 bases and J dropped 0 bases, with 7 bases sitting between them. CDR3 loop: CASSPQMNTEAFF. DNA of the CDR3: TGTGCCAGCAGCCCGCAGATGAACACTGAAGCTTTCTTT.

This clone was counted a single time. This rearrangement joins TRBV3-1 (or the pseudogene TRBV3-2) to TRBJ2-5; TRBD2 matches 7 bases. Germline-derived CDR1 and CDR2 are LGHDT and YNNKEL (reference sequence). This CDR3 comprises 13 residues. The junction had 0 bases not matched to a gene; V was cut back by 1 base and J by 4 bases. Written as DNA, the CDR3 is TGTGCCAGCAGCCAAGTAGCGGGAGAGACCCAGTACTTC. Protein: CASSQVAGETQYF.

The V and J genes are TRBV24-1 and TRBJ2-1, with TRBD2 matching 7 bases. V lost 1 base, J lost 4 bases, and 6 bases stayed unmatched. There are 16 residues in the CDR3. Germline lookup yields CDR1 KGHDR and CDR2 SFDVKD. For the CDR3, the DNA is TGTGCCACCAGTGATTTAGTACCTAGCGGTTACAATGAGCAGTTCTTC. It is translated as CATSDLVPSGYNEQFF.

The V call is TRBV19, the J call TRBJ2-5; D possibly corresponds to TRBD2 (5 bases). Germline CDR1 LNHDA, CDR2 SQIVND (reference sequence). The CDR3 length is 15 residues. Deletions cut 1 base from V and 4 bases from J, with 13 bases between. The CDR3 DNA reads as TGTGCCAGTAGTATAGGGTTAGGACGGGGAGAGACCCAGTACTTC. Translated: CASSIGLGRGETQYF. Filled out from reference TRBV19 and TRBJ2-5, the complete variable domain reads DGGITQSPKYLFRKEGQNVTLSCEQNLNHDAMYWYRQDPGQGLRLIYYSQIVNDFQKGDIAEGYSVSREKKESFPLTVTSAQKNPTAFYLCASSIGLGRGETQYFGPGTRLLVL.

This rearrangement joins TRBV27 to TRBJ1-5, with 9 bases that match TRBD1. The CDR3 runs to 15 residues. Germline V gene data show CDR1 as MNHEY and CDR2 as SMNVEV (reference sequence). Losses at the gene ends were 3 bases for V and 6 bases for J; bases not matched to a gene: 6. The CDR3 DNA reads TGTGCCAGCAGTTTCGGGACAGGGCTAGGTCAGCCCCAGCATTTT. As protein: CASSFGTGLGQPQHF.

This chain links TRBV2 with TRBJ1-5; D may be TRBD1 (5 bases). Per germline, CDR1 SNHLY and CDR2 FYNNEI. V lost 4 bases to trimming and J lost 0 bases, with 10 bases between them. There are 15 residues in the CDR3. CDR3 DNA sequence: TGTGCCAGCAGTGCGACAGACCATAGCAATCAGCCCCAGCATTTT. Its translation: CASSATDHSNQPQHF. Variable domain in full (rest from reference TRBV2 and TRBJ1-5): EPEVTQTPSHQVTQMGQEVILRCVPISNHLYFYWYRQILGQKVEFLVSFYNNEISEKSEIFDDQFSVERPDGSNFTLKIRSTKLEDSAMYFCASSATDHSNQPQHFGDGTRLSIL.

This rearrangement joins TRBV10-3 to TRBJ1-3, with D perhaps TRBD1 (6 bases). V was pared by 6 bases and J by 1 base, with 16 bases between. Looked up from germline, CDR1 is ENHRY and CDR2 is SYGVKD. The CDR3 runs 16 residues. The CDR3 DNA is TGTGCCATCAGGGGTACAGGGACGTGGTCTGGAAACACCATATATTTT. Protein product: CAIRGTGTWSGNTIYF.

The chain recombines TRBV7-2 with TRBJ1-2, with TRBD1 identical over 11 bases. CDR3 length equals 15 residues. The germline V gene has CDR1 SGHTA and CDR2 FQGNSA. V lost 5 bases and J lost 8; bases outside the gene matches: 10. CDR3 sequence: CASSPRGTGGSGYTF. The CDR3 DNA sequence: TGTGCCAGCAGCCCAAGGGGGACAGGGGGGAGCGGCTACACCTTC.

CDR3 DNA sequence: TGTGCCAGCTCACCACCGGACCAGGGGGCAGGTCAGCCCCAGCATTTT. It translates to CASSPPDQGAGQPQHF. The chain has TRBV18 and TRBJ1-5; 8 bases map to TRBD1. The V gene's germline CDR1 is KGHSH and CDR2 LQKENI. After removal of 0 bases from V and 6 bases from J, the junction contained 7 bases not matched to a gene. The CDR3 extends over 16 amino acids.

Remarks on this clone: Within the sample, other DNA sequences also encode this same CDR3. The chain joins TRBV12-3 or TRBV12-4 to TRBJ1-2; D might be TRBD1 (6 bases). The ends were cut back, 3 bases at V and 5 bases at J, with 10 bases in the middle. This CDR3 is built from 13 residues. CDR3 protein: CASSFRGGYGYTF. The CDR3 DNA sequence: TGTGCCAGCAGTTTCAGGGGTGGATATGGCTACACCTTC.

The chain combines TRBV7-2 with TRBJ2-1; TRBD1 matches 7 bases. The V gene end was trimmed by 1 base and the J gene end by 6 bases; junction bases not matched to a gene: 6. Germline CDR1 is SGHTA and CDR2 is FQGNSA. The CDR3 is 15 residues long. In nucleotides, the CDR3 is TGTGCCAGCAGCTTAGGGACAGGTAAAGTCAATGAGCAGTTCTTC. Encoded protein: CASSLGTGKVNEQFF.

V usage is TRBV3-1 (or the pseudogene TRBV3-2) and J usage is TRBJ2-7; possibly TRBD2 for D (5 bases). CDR3 length: 14 residues. V lost 8 bases and J lost 0, with 14 bases in between. Germline assignment: CDR1 LGHDT and CDR2 YNNKEL (reference sequence). The chain's CDR3 is CASRTSGGSYEQYF. The CDR3, as DNA: TGTGCCAGCCGGACCAGCGGCGGCTCCTACGAGCAGTACTTC.

The V call is TRBV7-2, the J call TRBJ2-1; 11 nucleotides line up with TRBD2. The CDR3 sequence is 17 residues long. CDR1 is SGHTA, CDR2 FQGNSA, per germline. V gave up 4 bases and J gave up 7 bases; unmatched junction bases: 12. CDR3 sequence: CASSYTSGGHLGNEQFF. CDR3 in DNA: TGTGCCAGCAGCTACACTAGCGGGGGTCATCTGGGGAATGAGCAGTTCTTC.

Here the CDR3 reads CASSFTGGSSYEQYF. As DNA, the CDR3 is TGTGCCAGCAGCTTTACAGGAGGGAGCTCCTACGAGCAGTACTTC. The V call is TRBV5-5, the J call TRBJ2-7; possibly TRBD2 for D (6 bases). V lost 2 bases, J lost 0 bases, and 12 bases lay in between. Germline V gene data show CDR1 as SGHKS and CDR2 as YYEKEE (reference sequence). The CDR3 has 15 residues.

This clone was seen only once. This chain joins TRBV18 and TRBJ1-6, with 7 bases identical to TRBD1. Germline trimming cut 3 bases from V and 9 bases from J; bases unmatched to any gene: 8. The CDR3 consists of 15 residues. Germline V gives CDR1 KGHSH, CDR2 LQKENI. The CDR3 region is CASSPQGQAGSPLHF. CDR3 bases: TGTGCCAGCTCACCCCAAGGACAGGCCGGTTCACCCCTCCACTTT.

The chain carries TRBV10-3 and TRBJ1-5; D is unclear. Germline CDR1 and CDR2: ENHRY and SYGVKD. This CDR3 region has 15 residues. Trimming shortened V by 4 bases and J by 2 bases, and 12 bases separated the two germline ends. The CDR3 DNA is TGTGCCATCAGTGTGACCCCCGCGGGCAATCAGCCCCAGCATTTT. This gives the protein CAISVTPAGNQPQHF.